Listed below are T cell receptor beta chains from one sample, sequenced in a study of T cells after yellow fever vaccination. Using its own MiXCR run on the 5' RACE reads, TCRdb lists one record per CDR3 protein. The data show almost 600,000 distinct CDR3 sequences, 13% seen once. The specimen was PBMCs, collected on the day of the yellow fever booster vaccination. These receptor sequences come from a man aged 25-45 years who received the YFV17D yellow fever vaccine. CDR3s include the opening cysteine and the closing phenylalanine or tryptophan. Fields, in order: clone size, V gene, J gene, D gene, CDR3 protein, CDR3 DNA. D genes are given only for firm matches. Size values are once, few and many counts, or a class for expanded clones, and some rows have none.

clone_size: .
v_call: TRBV20-1
j_call: TRBJ2-1
d_call: TRBD1
cdr3_aa: CSASSGQGSYNEQFF
cdr3_nt: TGCAGTGCTTCCTCCGGACAGGGGTCTTACAATGAGCAGTTCTTC

clone_size: few
v_call: TRBV11-2
j_call: TRBJ1-2
d_call: TRBD1
cdr3_aa: CASSPGGWNGYTF
cdr3_nt: TGTGCCAGCAGCCCAGGGGGCTGGAATGGCTACACCTTC

clone_size: .
v_call: TRBV10-1
j_call: TRBJ2-2
d_call: .
cdr3_aa: CASSPNGWEYTGELFF
cdr3_nt: TGCGCCAGCAGCCCCAATGGGTGGGAATACACCGGGGAGCTGTTTTTT

clone_size: .
v_call: TRBV4-3
j_call: TRBJ2-2
d_call: .
cdr3_aa: CASSQVPAGELFF
cdr3_nt: TGCGCCAGCAGCCAAGTACCAGCCGGGGAGCTGTTTTTT

clone_size: .
v_call: TRBV6-2/TRBV6-3
j_call: TRBJ2-7
d_call: TRBD1
cdr3_aa: CASSPTGGIFHEQYF
cdr3_nt: TGTGCCAGCAGTCCTACAGGGGGGATATTCCACGAGCAGTACTTC

clone_size: .
v_call: TRBV20-1
j_call: TRBJ2-1
d_call: .
cdr3_aa: CSARGQGSGNTNEQFF
cdr3_nt: TGCAGTGCTAGAGGGCAGGGGAGCGGCAACACCAATGAGCAGTTCTTC

clone_size: once
v_call: TRBV7-6
j_call: TRBJ2-1
d_call: .
cdr3_aa: CASSLGIAPSYNEQFF
cdr3_nt: TGTGCCAGCAGCTTAGGGATTGCTCCCTCCTACAATGAGCAGTTCTTC

clone_size: many
v_call: TRBV5-1
j_call: TRBJ2-7
d_call: TRBD1
cdr3_aa: CASAPGQGPYEQYF
cdr3_nt: TGCGCCAGCGCTCCGGGACAGGGCCCCTACGAGCAGTACTTC

clone_size: many
v_call: TRBV12-3/TRBV12-4
j_call: TRBJ2-3
d_call: .
cdr3_aa: CASSFGRTDTQYF
cdr3_nt: TGTGCCAGCAGTTTTGGCCGCACAGATACGCAGTATTTT

clone_size: .
v_call: TRBV7-2
j_call: TRBJ2-5
d_call: TRBD1
cdr3_aa: CASSFRGGLQETQYF
cdr3_nt: TGTGCCAGCAGCTTTAGAGGGGGCCTCCAAGAGACCCAGTACTTC

clone_size: few
v_call: TRBV11-2
j_call: TRBJ2-2
d_call: .
cdr3_aa: CASSLTRGVHTGELFF
cdr3_nt: TGTGCCAGCAGCTTAACCCGTGGGGTTCACACCGGGGAGCTGTTTTTT

clone_size: .
v_call: TRBV6-5
j_call: TRBJ2-3
d_call: TRBD2
cdr3_aa: CASSYVLAGADTQYF
cdr3_nt: TGTGCCAGCAGTTACGTGCTAGCGGGAGCGGATACGCAGTATTTT

clone_size: .
v_call: TRBV12-3/TRBV12-4
j_call: TRBJ2-7
d_call: .
cdr3_aa: CASSLTPNSYEQYF
cdr3_nt: TGTGCCAGCAGTTTAACGCCAAACTCCTACGAGCAGTACTTC

clone_size: many
v_call: TRBV5-1
j_call: TRBJ2-7
d_call: TRBD2
cdr3_aa: CASTGIATSETSYEQYF
cdr3_nt: TGCGCCAGCACCGGAATCGCGACTAGCGAGACCTCCTACGAGCAGTACTTC

clone_size: .
v_call: TRBV15
j_call: TRBJ1-1
d_call: .
cdr3_aa: CATSRERTLNTEAFF
cdr3_nt: TGTGCCACCAGCAGAGAGCGAACTTTGAACACTGAAGCTTTCTTT

clone_size: .
v_call: TRBV6-1
j_call: TRBJ2-7
d_call: .
cdr3_aa: CASSDPGTYTYEQYF
cdr3_nt: TGTGCCAGCAGTGATCCAGGGACGTACACCTACGAGCAGTACTTC

clone_size: .
v_call: TRBV10-2
j_call: TRBJ2-3
d_call: .
cdr3_aa: CASRISDTQYF
cdr3_nt: TGCGCCAGCAGAATTTCAGATACGCAGTATTTT

clone_size: few
v_call: TRBV7-9
j_call: TRBJ2-2
d_call: .
cdr3_aa: CASRHTLSTANTGELFF
cdr3_nt: TGTGCCAGCAGACACACACTGAGCACAGCGAACACCGGGGAGCTGTTTTTT

clone_size: few
v_call: TRBV5-4
j_call: TRBJ2-2
d_call: .
cdr3_aa: CASSLPFANTGELFF
cdr3_nt: TGTGCCAGCAGCTTACCGTTCGCGAACACCGGGGAGCTGTTTTTT

clone_size: .
v_call: TRBV7-9
j_call: TRBJ1-1
d_call: .
cdr3_aa: CASSFERGGAFF
cdr3_nt: TGTGCCAGCAGCTTCGAGCGAGGGGGGGCTTTCTTT

clone_size: few
v_call: TRBV5-4
j_call: TRBJ1-6
d_call: .
cdr3_aa: CASSRIDSYNSPLHF
cdr3_nt: TGTGCCAGCAGCCGGATTGACTCCTATAATTCACCCCTCCACTTT

clone_size: .
v_call: TRBV6-5
j_call: TRBJ2-4
d_call: TRBD2
cdr3_aa: CASSYSASGSLNIQYF
cdr3_nt: TGTGCCAGCAGTTACAGCGCTAGCGGGAGTTTAAACATTCAGTACTTC

clone_size: few
v_call: TRBV6-2/TRBV6-3
j_call: TRBJ1-1
d_call: .
cdr3_aa: CASRLGAWEAFF
cdr3_nt: TGTGCCAGCAGGTTAGGGGCCTGGGAAGCTTTCTTT

clone_size: .
v_call: TRBV20-1
j_call: TRBJ1-5
d_call: TRBD1
cdr3_aa: CSARDQRQGFQPQHF
cdr3_nt: TGCAGTGCTAGAGATCAGAGACAGGGTTTTCAGCCCCAGCATTTT

clone_size: .
v_call: TRBV12-3/TRBV12-4
j_call: TRBJ1-6
d_call: .
cdr3_aa: CASRQTGNSPLHF
cdr3_nt: TGTGCCAGCAGACAGACAGGAAATTCACCCCTCCACTTT

clone_size: .
v_call: TRBV4-2
j_call: TRBJ2-7
d_call: .
cdr3_aa: CASSQDRTPYEQYF
cdr3_nt: TGTGCCAGCAGCCAAGATAGGACACCCTACGAGCAGTACTTC

clone_size: .
v_call: TRBV6-5
j_call: TRBJ2-5
d_call: .
cdr3_aa: CASSYSGSEGETQYF
cdr3_nt: TGTGCCAGCAGTTACTCGGGATCCGAAGGAGAGACCCAGTACTTC

clone_size: few
v_call: TRBV6-5
j_call: TRBJ2-7
d_call: TRBD2
cdr3_aa: CASITQRGGSYEQYF
cdr3_nt: TGTGCCAGCATTACCCAGCGGGGAGGCTCCTACGAGCAGTACTTC

clone_size: many
v_call: TRBV28
j_call: TRBJ1-2
d_call: .
cdr3_aa: CASTQQYGYTF
cdr3_nt: TGTGCCAGCACTCAACAGTATGGCTACACCTTC

clone_size: few
v_call: TRBV4-3
j_call: TRBJ1-1
d_call: .
cdr3_aa: CASSQSRATEAFF
cdr3_nt: TGCGCCAGCAGCCAATCGAGGGCGACTGAAGCTTTCTTT

clone_size: .
v_call: TRBV29-1
j_call: TRBJ1-5
d_call: .
cdr3_aa: CSVREQNQPQHF
cdr3_nt: TGCAGCGTACGAGAGCAAAATCAGCCCCAGCATTTT

clone_size: .
v_call: TRBV5-1
j_call: TRBJ1-2
d_call: .
cdr3_aa: CASSLVPGARDGYTF
cdr3_nt: TGCGCCAGCAGCTTGGTTCCGGGAGCAAGGGATGGCTACACCTTC

clone_size: .
v_call: TRBV14
j_call: TRBJ2-7
d_call: TRBD1
cdr3_aa: CASSHGTGRGEQYF
cdr3_nt: TGTGCCAGCAGCCATGGGACAGGGAGAGGCGAGCAGTACTTC

clone_size: .
v_call: TRBV28
j_call: TRBJ2-7
d_call: TRBD2
cdr3_aa: CASSYTSGGSYEQYF
cdr3_nt: TGTGCCAGCAGTTATACTAGCGGGGGCTCCTACGAGCAGTACTTC

clone_size: few
v_call: TRBV7-2
j_call: TRBJ2-1
d_call: TRBD2
cdr3_aa: CASSRDYNSYNEQFF
cdr3_nt: TGTGCCAGCAGCCGGGACTATAACTCCTACAATGAGCAGTTCTTC

clone_size: many
v_call: TRBV7-9
j_call: TRBJ2-1
d_call: .
cdr3_aa: CASSLVGSHNEQFF
cdr3_nt: TGTGCCAGCAGCTTAGTGGGCTCCCACAATGAGCAGTTCTTC

clone_size: many
v_call: TRBV20-1
j_call: TRBJ2-1
d_call: .
cdr3_aa: CSAGLAVNEQFF
cdr3_nt: TGCAGTGCGGGGTTAGCGGTTAATGAGCAGTTCTTC

clone_size: few
v_call: TRBV5-5
j_call: TRBJ2-1
d_call: .
cdr3_aa: CASSLSQNNEQFF
cdr3_nt: TGTGCCAGCAGCTTGTCCCAGAATAATGAGCAGTTCTTC

clone_size: many
v_call: TRBV12-3/TRBV12-4
j_call: TRBJ1-2
d_call: .
cdr3_aa: CASSLKGTGYGYTF
cdr3_nt: TGTGCCAGCAGTTTAAAGGGTACAGGCTATGGCTACACCTTC

clone_size: few
v_call: TRBV27
j_call: TRBJ1-5
d_call: .
cdr3_aa: CASSPQSDSQPQHF
cdr3_nt: TGTGCCAGCAGTCCCCAGAGTGACAGTCAGCCCCAGCATTTT

clone_size: few
v_call: TRBV2
j_call: TRBJ1-1
d_call: .
cdr3_aa: CASSEQGRLVRGRTEAFF
cdr3_nt: TGTGCCAGCAGTGAACAGGGGAGGCTGGTTAGAGGGAGAACTGAAGCTTTCTTT

clone_size: few
v_call: TRBV7-2
j_call: TRBJ1-6
d_call: .
cdr3_aa: CASSLREKAYNSPLHF
cdr3_nt: TGTGCCAGCAGCTTACGGGAAAAGGCCTATAATTCACCCCTCCACTTT

clone_size: .
v_call: TRBV7-3
j_call: TRBJ2-1
d_call: .
cdr3_aa: CASSDSRDNEQFF
cdr3_nt: TGTGCCAGCAGCGACTCTAGGGACAATGAGCAGTTCTTC

clone_size: .
v_call: TRBV20-1
j_call: TRBJ2-7
d_call: .
cdr3_aa: CSARRRDQILDEQYF
cdr3_nt: TGCAGTGCTAGGAGAAGAGATCAGATCCTGGACGAGCAGTACTTC

clone_size: .
v_call: TRBV12-3/TRBV12-4
j_call: TRBJ2-7
d_call: .
cdr3_aa: CASNGKSEYEQYF
cdr3_nt: TGTGCCAGCAACGGAAAATCAGAGTACGAGCAGTACTTC

clone_size: few
v_call: TRBV7-2
j_call: TRBJ2-7
d_call: TRBD2
cdr3_aa: CASSLGSGIYEQYF
cdr3_nt: TGTGCCAGCAGCTTAGGCAGCGGGATCTACGAGCAGTACTTC

clone_size: .
v_call: TRBV20-1
j_call: TRBJ2-3
d_call: .
cdr3_aa: CSARVVPRTDTQYF
cdr3_nt: TGCAGTGCTAGAGTTGTACCGCGAACAGATACGCAGTATTTT

clone_size: many
v_call: TRBV4-2
j_call: TRBJ2-5
d_call: .
cdr3_aa: CASSLSGPGGYQETQYF
cdr3_nt: TGTGCCAGCAGCCTCTCTGGTCCAGGGGGGTACCAAGAGACCCAGTACTTC

clone_size: .
v_call: TRBV20-1
j_call: TRBJ2-1
d_call: .
cdr3_aa: CSAQVRTAGRYEQFF
cdr3_nt: TGCAGTGCGCAAGTCAGGACAGCTGGGCGTTATGAGCAGTTCTTC

clone_size: .
v_call: TRBV12-3/TRBV12-4
j_call: TRBJ1-6
d_call: .
cdr3_aa: CASRRGQDHSPLHF
cdr3_nt: TGTGCCAGCAGACGAGGGCAGGATCATTCACCCCTCCACTTT

clone_size: .
v_call: TRBV5-6
j_call: TRBJ2-7
d_call: TRBD2
cdr3_aa: CASSFPRTPVASGSYEQYF
cdr3_nt: TGTGCCAGCAGCTTCCCCCGAACCCCGGTGGCTAGCGGGAGCTACGAGCAGTACTTC